The present TCR beta chain was sequenced within a study of blood T cell repertoires in COVID-19. J was trimmed by 4 bases and V by 1 base; bases with no gene match: 15. The CDR3 runs 18 residues. Germline CDR1 reads MGHRA; CDR2 reads YSYEKL. Produced via immunoSEQ multiplex PCR; TCRdb's table is partial and in-frame only. The data show about 230,000 clones, 85% to 90% seen once. This TCR came from a man aged 45-65 years with COVID-19, enrolled during active disease. This chain connects TRBV4-1 to TRBJ2-7; 8 positions agree with TRBD2. The sequenced sample consisted of peripheral blood. CDR3 bases: TGCGCCAGCAGCCAAGCCTCTCTGCTAGCGGGCCAACAATACGAGCAGTACTTC. Amino acids: CASSQASLLAGQQYEQYF.